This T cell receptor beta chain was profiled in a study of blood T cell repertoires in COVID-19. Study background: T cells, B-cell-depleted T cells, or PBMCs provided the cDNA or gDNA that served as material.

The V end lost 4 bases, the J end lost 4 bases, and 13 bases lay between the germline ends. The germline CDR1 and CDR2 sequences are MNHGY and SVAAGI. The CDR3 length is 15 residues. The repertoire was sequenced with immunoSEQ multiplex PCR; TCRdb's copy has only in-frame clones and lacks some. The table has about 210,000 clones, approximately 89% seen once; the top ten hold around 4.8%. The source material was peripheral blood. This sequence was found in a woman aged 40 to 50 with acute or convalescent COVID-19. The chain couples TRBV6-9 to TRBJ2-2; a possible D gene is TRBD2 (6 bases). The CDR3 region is CASSCRRGTTGELFF. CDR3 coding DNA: TGTGCCAGCAGTTGTCGGAGGGGAACCACCGGGGAGCTGTTTTTT.